This TCR beta chain stems from a study of CD8+ T cells in alopecia areata. Trimming left V 0 bases short and J 7 bases short, with 7 bases between. Germline CDR1 and CDR2: LNHNV and YYDKDF (reference sequence). The CDR3 is 13 residues long. Extracted RNA was reverse transcribed into cDNA, the sequencing template. The repertoire was sequenced with immunoSEQ multiplex PCR; TCRdb's copy has only in-frame clones and lacks some. This sample carries 150,000 to 250,000 clones, roughly 60% of them seen once, and the ten largest clones take approximately 5.1%. The sample's treatment: oral pan-JAK inhibitor, 5-10 mg twice daily.

Source: CD4+ T cells sorted from blood, taken at week 24, from a patient treated with tofacitinib. The gene calls are TRBV15 and TRBJ2-1; D remains ambiguous. The clonotype originates from a human donor with alopecia areata. The DNA for the CDR3 is TGTGCCACCAGCAGAGATAAAGCGAATGAGCAGTTCTTC. This codes for CATSRDKANEQFF.